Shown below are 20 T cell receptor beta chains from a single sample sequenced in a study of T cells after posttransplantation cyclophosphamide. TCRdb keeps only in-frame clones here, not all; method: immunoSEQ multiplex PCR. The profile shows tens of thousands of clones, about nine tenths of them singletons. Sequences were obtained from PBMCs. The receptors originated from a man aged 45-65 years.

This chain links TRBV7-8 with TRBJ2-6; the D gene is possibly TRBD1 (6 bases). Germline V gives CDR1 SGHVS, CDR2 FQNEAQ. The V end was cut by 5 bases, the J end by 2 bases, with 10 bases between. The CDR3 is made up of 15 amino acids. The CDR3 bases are TGTGCCAGCAGCCTACACAGGGCTGGGGCCAACGTCCTGACTTTC. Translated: CASSLHRAGANVLTF.

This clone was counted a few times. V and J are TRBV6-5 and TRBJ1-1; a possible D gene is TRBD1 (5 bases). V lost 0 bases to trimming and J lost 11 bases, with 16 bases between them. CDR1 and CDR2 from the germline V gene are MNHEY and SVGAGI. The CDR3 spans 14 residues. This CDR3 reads CASSYSDSLNRAFF. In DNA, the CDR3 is TGTGCCAGCAGTTACTCTGACAGCTTGAACAGGGCTTTCTTT.

CDR3 in DNA: TGTGCCAGCAGGCTTCGGGACACTCCTTACACTGAAGCTTTCTTT. Its protein product is CASRLRDTPYTEAFF. The rearrangement uses TRBV28 and TRBJ1-1, with D possibly being TRBD1 (6 bases). In germline, CDR1 is MDHEN, CDR2 SYDVKM. V was shortened by 6 bases and J by 3 bases, with 17 bases between the two germline ends. The CDR3 extends over 15 amino acids.

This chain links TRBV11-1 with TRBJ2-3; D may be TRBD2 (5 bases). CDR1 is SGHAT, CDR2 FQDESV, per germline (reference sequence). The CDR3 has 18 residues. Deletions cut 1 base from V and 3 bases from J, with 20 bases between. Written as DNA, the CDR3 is TGTGCCAGCAGCTTAGGGGGTGATTTCGCGGGCTCGACAGATACGCAGTATTTT. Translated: CASSLGGDFAGSTDTQYF.

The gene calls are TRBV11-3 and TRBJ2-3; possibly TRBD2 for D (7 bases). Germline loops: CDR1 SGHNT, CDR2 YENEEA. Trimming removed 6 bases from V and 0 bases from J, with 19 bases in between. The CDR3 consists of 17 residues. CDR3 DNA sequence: TGTGCCAGCAGTTTCCTACGGGGGGCCTCAAGCACAGATACGCAGTATTTT. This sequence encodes CASSFLRGASSTDTQYF.

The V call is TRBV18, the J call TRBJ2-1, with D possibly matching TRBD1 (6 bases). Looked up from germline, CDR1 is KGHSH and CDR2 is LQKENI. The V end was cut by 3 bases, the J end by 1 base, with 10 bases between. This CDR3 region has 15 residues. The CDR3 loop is CASSPQTGSYNEQFF. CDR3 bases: TGTGCCAGCTCACCGCAAACAGGGTCCTACAATGAGCAGTTCTTC.

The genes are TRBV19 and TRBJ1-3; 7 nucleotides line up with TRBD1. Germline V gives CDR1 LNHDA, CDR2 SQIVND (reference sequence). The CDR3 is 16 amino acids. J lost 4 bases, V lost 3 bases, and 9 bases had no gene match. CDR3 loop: CASSMRGGAGGNTIYF. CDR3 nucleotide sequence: TGTGCCAGTAGTATGAGAGGGGGCGCGGGAGGAAACACCATATATTTT.

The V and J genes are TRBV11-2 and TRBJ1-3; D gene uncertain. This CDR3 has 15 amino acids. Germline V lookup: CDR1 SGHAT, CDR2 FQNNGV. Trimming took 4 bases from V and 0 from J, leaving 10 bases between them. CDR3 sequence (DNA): TGTGCCAGCAGCTCCCGGTTGGTCTCTGGAAACACCATATATTTT. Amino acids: CASSSRLVSGNTIYF.

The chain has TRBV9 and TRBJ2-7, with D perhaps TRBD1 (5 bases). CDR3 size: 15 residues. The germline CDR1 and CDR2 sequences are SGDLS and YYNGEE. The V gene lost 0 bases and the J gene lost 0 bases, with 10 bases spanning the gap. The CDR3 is CASSVGFDSSYEQYF. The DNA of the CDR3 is TGTGCCAGCAGCGTAGGTTTCGACAGCTCCTACGAGCAGTACTTC.

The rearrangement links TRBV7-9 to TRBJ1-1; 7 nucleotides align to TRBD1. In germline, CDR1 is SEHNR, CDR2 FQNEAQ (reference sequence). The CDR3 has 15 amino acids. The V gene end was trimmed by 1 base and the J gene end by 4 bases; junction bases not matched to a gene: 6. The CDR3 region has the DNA TGTGCCAGCAGCTTAGAGGGGGCTCGGAGCACTGAAGCTTTCTTT. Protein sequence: CASSLEGARSTEAFF.

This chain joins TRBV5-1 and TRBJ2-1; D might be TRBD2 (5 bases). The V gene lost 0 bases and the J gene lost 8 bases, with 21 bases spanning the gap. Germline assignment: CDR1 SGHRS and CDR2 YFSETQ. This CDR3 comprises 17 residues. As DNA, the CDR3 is TGCGCCAGCAGCTTGGCTCCCGAGGGCGGGTTTGGAGATGAGCAGTTCTTC. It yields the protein CASSLAPEGGFGDEQFF.

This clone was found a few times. Written as DNA, the CDR3 is TGTGCCAGCAGCTTAGTAGGGACACAATATCAGCCCCAGCATTTT. Protein product: CASSLVGTQYQPQHF. This chain joins TRBV7-2 and TRBJ1-5; tentatively, D is TRBD1 (6 bases). With 1 base removed from V and 5 bases from J, the gap between germline ends came to 12 bases. The germline V gene encodes CDR1 SGHTA and CDR2 FQGNSA. This CDR3 has 15 amino acids.

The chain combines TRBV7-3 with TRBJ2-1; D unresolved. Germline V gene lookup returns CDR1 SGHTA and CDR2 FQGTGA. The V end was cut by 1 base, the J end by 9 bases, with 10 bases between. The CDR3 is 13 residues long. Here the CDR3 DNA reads TGTGCCAGCAGCTTAAGTGCGTTTGGTGAGCAGTTCTTC. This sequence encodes CASSLSAFGEQFF.

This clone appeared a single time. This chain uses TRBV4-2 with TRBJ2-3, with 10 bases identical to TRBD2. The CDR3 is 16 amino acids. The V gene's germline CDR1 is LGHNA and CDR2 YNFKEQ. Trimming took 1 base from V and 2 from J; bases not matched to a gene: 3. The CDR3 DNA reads TGTGCCAGCAGCCAAGGGACTAGCGGAGACACAGATACGCAGTATTTT. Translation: CASSQGTSGDTDTQYF.

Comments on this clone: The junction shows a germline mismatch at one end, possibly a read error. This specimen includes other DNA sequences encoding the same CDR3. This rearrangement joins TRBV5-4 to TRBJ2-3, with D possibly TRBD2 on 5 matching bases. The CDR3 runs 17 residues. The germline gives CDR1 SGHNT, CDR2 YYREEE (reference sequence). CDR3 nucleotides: TGTGCCAGCAGCTCGATGATACTCGGAGGAGGCACAGATATGCAGTATTTT. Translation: CASSSMILGGGTDMQYF.

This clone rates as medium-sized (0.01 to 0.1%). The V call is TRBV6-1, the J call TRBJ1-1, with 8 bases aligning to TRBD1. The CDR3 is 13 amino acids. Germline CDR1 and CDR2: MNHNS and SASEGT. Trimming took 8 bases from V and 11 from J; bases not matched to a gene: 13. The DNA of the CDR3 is TGTGCCAGCGCAGCCAGGACAGGGATGGACGCTTTCTTT. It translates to CASAARTGMDAFF.

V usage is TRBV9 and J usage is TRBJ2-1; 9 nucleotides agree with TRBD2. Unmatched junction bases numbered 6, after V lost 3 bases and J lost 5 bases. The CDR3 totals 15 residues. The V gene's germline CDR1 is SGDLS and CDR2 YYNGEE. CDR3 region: CASSAGTSRNNEQFF. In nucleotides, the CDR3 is TGTGCCAGCAGCGCCGGGACTAGCAGAAACAATGAGCAGTTCTTC.

CDR3 nucleotide sequence: TGTGCCAGCAGCTTGGTCGTCAGTACCATCGACGAGCAGTACTTC. Protein: CASSLVVSTIDEQYF. V and J are TRBV5-8 and TRBJ2-7; unclear D gene. Germline loops: CDR1 SGHTS, CDR2 YDEGEE. The CDR3 spans 15 residues. The V and J ends lost 0 bases and 5 bases respectively, with 15 bases between them.

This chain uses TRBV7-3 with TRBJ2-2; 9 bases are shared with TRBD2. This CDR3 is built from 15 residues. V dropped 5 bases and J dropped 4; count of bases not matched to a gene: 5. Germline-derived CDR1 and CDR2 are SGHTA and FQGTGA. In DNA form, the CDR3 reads TGTGCCAGCAGCCCAGGACTAGCGAGCACCGGGGAGCTGTTTTTT. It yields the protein CASSPGLASTGELFF. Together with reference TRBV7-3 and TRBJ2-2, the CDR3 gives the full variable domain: GAGVSQTPSNKVTEKGKYVELRCDPISGHTALYWYRQSLGQGPEFLIYFQGTGAADDSGLPNDRFFAVRPEGSVSTLKIQRTERGDSAVYLCASSPGLASTGELFFGEGSRLTVL.

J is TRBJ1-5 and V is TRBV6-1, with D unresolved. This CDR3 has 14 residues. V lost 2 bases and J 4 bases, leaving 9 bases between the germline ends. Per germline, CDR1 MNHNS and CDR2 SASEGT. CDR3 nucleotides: TGTGCCAGCAGTGAATCGGGAGGGAATCAGCCCCAGCATTTT. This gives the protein CASSESGGNQPQHF.